The 6 T cell receptor beta chains reported below all come from one sample, sequenced in a study of blood T cell repertoires in COVID-19. Sequencing was performed with immunoSEQ multiplex PCR; in TCRdb, only in-frame clones are kept and a portion is missing. The sample has about 85,000 clones; approximately 90% are singletons. What was sequenced was peripheral blood. These receptors were taken from a human donor with active COVID-19. The donor label of this sample is uncertain.

The gene calls are TRBV7-8 and TRBJ1-5; weak D call: TRBD1 (5 bases). The V end lost 1 base, the J end lost 0 bases, and 10 bases lay between the germline ends. From germline, CDR1 is SGHVS and CDR2 FQNEAQ. The CDR3 has 16 residues. CDR3 sequence reads: CASSLEAGNSNQPQHF. The CDR3 bases are TGTGCCAGCAGCTTAGAGGCAGGGAATAGCAATCAGCCCCAGCATTTT.

The V call is TRBV6-1, the J call TRBJ1-2; TRBD1 agrees at 8 bases. V lost 2 bases to trimming and J lost 4 bases; unmatched junction nucleotides: 6. This CDR3 has 15 amino acids. CDR1 and CDR2 (germline): MNHNS, SASEGT. In DNA, the CDR3 is TGTGCCAGCAGTGAAACCTGGACAGGGTTCTATGGCTACACCTTC. Amino acids: CASSETWTGFYGYTF.

The V gene is TRBV12-3 or TRBV12-4, the J gene TRBJ2-1; tentatively, D is TRBD1 (6 bases). Trimming removed 7 bases at V and 8 bases at J, with 9 bases between. The CDR3 loop spans 11 amino acids. The DNA of the CDR3 is TGTGCCAGCACCAGGGGAGATGAGCAGTTCTTC. It is translated as CASTRGDEQFF.

The V call is TRBV2, the J call TRBJ2-7; the D gene is possibly TRBD1 (5 bases). V lost 4 bases and J lost 4, with 14 bases in between. CDR3 length: 14 amino acids. CDR1 SNHLY and CDR2 FYNNEI come from the germline V gene. CDR3 bases: TGTGCCAGCAGTGCAGGGCCCCGTGGATACGAGCAGTACTTC. This gives the protein CASSAGPRGYEQYF.

The V and J genes are TRBV6-5 and TRBJ2-7, with D possibly matching TRBD2 (7 bases). V shed 7 bases and J shed 2 bases, with 18 bases lying between them. The CDR3 contains 15 residues. Germline V gene sequence: CDR1 MNHEY, CDR2 SVGAGI. The CDR3 loop is CASNAVRGAAYEQYF. Here the CDR3 DNA reads TGTGCCAGCAACGCCGTTCGGGGGGCCGCCTACGAGCAGTACTTC.

The table lists this clone with a few counts. This rearrangement joins TRBV7-2 to TRBJ1-6; 7 nucleotides line up with TRBD1. V was clipped by 1 base and J by 9 bases; unmatched bases: 9. CDR3 length equals 16 residues. CDR1 is SGHTA and CDR2 is FQGNSA in the germline V gene. The CDR3 nucleotides read TGTGCCAGCAGCTTAGGAGTACGGGCAGGGGGTTCACCCCTCCACTTT. This sequence encodes CASSLGVRAGGSPLHF.